The sequence of this TCR beta chain was determined in a study of Tregs in tolerant kidney transplant recipients. Note on this clone: Antigen: not known.

Clones were read by immunoSEQ multiplex PCR, and TCRdb kept only the in-frame ones, dropping some. The sample consists of approximately 69,000 clones, approximately 91% of them appearing once. Whole-study findings and limits: Validation in larger populations is needed because few patients were studied. Changing PCR primers prevented nucleotide comparison between some patients' samples.

V lost 2 bases to trimming and J lost 1 base, with 12 bases between them. The CDR3 covers 16 residues. CDR1 and CDR2 (germline): SGHVS, FQNEAQ. Thawed PBMCs were FACS-sorted into unstimulated CD4+CD25+CD127- regulatory T cells, CD4+CD25- non-regulatory cells, CD4 and CD8 cells. This specimen was CD4+ T cells from blood, taken before the transplant. V usage is TRBV7-8 and J usage is TRBJ1-5, with no clear D. The sequence was obtained from a human donor who received a combined kidney and bone marrow transplant. The CDR3, as DNA: TGTGCCAGCAGCTTATCCTCGGGGAGGAGCAATCAGCCCCAGCATTTT. Translating it yields CASSLSSGRSNQPQHF.